Each of the 29 T cell receptor beta chains below was sequenced from the same sample in a study of low-dose radiotherapy and immunotherapy resistance in tumors. Priming of first-strand cDNA relied on TRAV- and TRBV-specific primers (covering alpha and beta chains). The TCRs were subjected to amplification over about 20 PCR cycles employing a constant-region primer in conjunction with a V-primer adapter. One entry per CDR3 protein, called by TCRdb with MiXCR from the reads. The sample includes tens of thousands of distinct CDR3 sequences, around 20% of them seen just once. Time point in this sample: after trial treatment. Treatment: LDRT plus nivolumab, ipilimumab, low-dose cyclophosphamide and aspirin (RACIN trial). The sequences come from PBMCs, collected after low-dose radiotherapy plus immunotherapy. The receptors derive from a female donor with ovarian cancer.

This clonotype was observed many times. This chain connects TRBV19 to TRBJ2-5, with a weak D call TRBD1 (5 bases). V lost 5 bases to trimming and J lost 1 base, with 11 bases between them. The CDR3 is 14 amino acids. The germline V gene has CDR1 LNHDA and CDR2 SQIVND (reference sequence). The chain's CDR3 is CASSPQGPQETQYF. CDR3 nucleotides: TGTGCCAGTAGTCCGCAGGGCCCCCAAGAGACCCAGTACTTC.

This clonotype was detected ten times or more. The gene calls are TRBV5-1 and TRBJ1-2; TRBD1 matches at 8 bases. CDR3 length equals 14 residues. Germline lookup yields CDR1 SGHRS and CDR2 YFSETQ. J gave up 5 bases and V 0 bases, and 3 bases lay outside the gene matches. CDR3 DNA: TGCGCCAGCAGCTTGGGCGACAGGGGTTATGGCTACACCTTC. Protein sequence: CASSLGDRGYGYTF.

This clonotype was seen ten or more times. This chain uses TRBV4-1 with TRBJ1-1; tentative D call: TRBD1 (5 bases). Germline V CDR1 and CDR2: MGHRA, YSYEKL. The CDR3 sequence is 15 residues long. V shed 0 bases and J shed 11 bases, with 19 bases lying between them. CDR3 sequence: CASSQETVRAGEAFF. The DNA for the CDR3 is TGCGCCAGCAGCCAAGAAACGGTCAGGGCGGGCGAGGCTTTCTTT.

As to this clonotype: A read error likely explains this, since a far larger clone differs by one base. The J gene is TRBJ2-4, the V gene TRBV20-1; D is unresolved. The CDR3 sequence is 12 residues long. V lost 1 base, J lost 11 bases, and 12 bases lay in between. Germline V gene data show CDR1 as DFQATT and CDR2 as SNEGSKA (reference sequence). CDR3 loop: CSARVGSPLQYF. Written as DNA, the CDR3 is TGCAGTGCTAGAGTTGGATCACCTCTTCAGTACTTC.

This clonotype was observed a handful of times. This rearrangement joins TRBV28 to TRBJ2-7; tentatively, D is TRBD1 (7 bases). Germline V gives CDR1 MDHEN, CDR2 SYDVKM. CDR3 length: 14 residues. V lost 4 bases to trimming and J lost 2 bases, with 12 bases between them. CDR3 in amino acids: CASSSQGEAYEQYF. CDR3 nucleotide sequence: TGTGCCAGCAGTTCCCAGGGGGAGGCCTACGAGCAGTACTTC.

This clonotype was observed a few times. One base separates it from a far larger clone, so it is likely a read error. V is TRBV10-3 and J is TRBJ2-7; D might be TRBD1 (6 bases). The CDR3 contains 14 residues. Trimming took 0 bases from V and 7 from J, leaving 13 bases between them. The germline gives CDR1 ENHRY, CDR2 SYGVKD. The CDR3 spells CAISESTGGREQYF. The CDR3 bases are TGTGCCATCAGTGAGTCGACAGGAGGCAGGGAGCAGTACTTC.

V usage is TRBV7-6 and J usage is TRBJ2-7; 8 bases are a match to TRBD1. The germline V gene encodes CDR1 SGHVS and CDR2 FNYEAQ. Unmatched junction bases numbered 8, after V lost 3 bases and J lost 4 bases. CDR3 length: 15 residues. Written as DNA, the CDR3 is TGTGCCAGCAGCTTCTCCGACAGGGGAAATTACGAGCAGTACTTC. Encoded protein: CASSFSDRGNYEQYF.

This clonotype was counted ten times or more. The J gene is TRBJ1-4, the V gene TRBV25-1; possible D gene TRBD1, 6 bases. Germline CDR1 is MGHDK and CDR2 is SYGVNS. The CDR3 runs 15 residues. The V gene lost 5 bases and the J gene lost 5 bases, with 15 bases spanning the gap. CDR3 protein: CASSHWGGQNEKLFF. In nucleotides, the CDR3 is TGTGCCAGCAGTCACTGGGGGGGCCAGAATGAAAAACTGTTTTTT.

The sample holds many counts of this clonotype. The CDR3 DNA follows: TGCGCCAGCAGTGCGTTCTTACCCACGAGGACCGGGGAGCTGTTTTTT. Translation: CASSAFLPTRTGELFF. This chain uses TRBV10-1 with TRBJ2-2; no clear D gene. V shed 4 bases and J shed 5 bases, with 17 bases lying between them. Germline-derived CDR1 and CDR2 are WNHNN and SYGVQD (reference sequence). The CDR3 has 16 residues.

This clonotype was counted between two and nine times. This likely stems from a read error, as it lies one base from a far larger clone. The rearrangement links TRBV5-1 to TRBJ2-5; D gene uncertain. The germline V gene has CDR1 SGHRS and CDR2 YFSETQ. This CDR3 is 13 amino acids long. With 4 bases removed from V and 11 bases from J, the gap between germline ends came to 18 bases. CDR3 in DNA: TGCGCCAGCAGCCTGCGCCCCTACAATGAGCAGTACTTC. This translates into CASSLRPYNEQYF.

A remark on this clonotype: This likely stems from a read error, as it lies one base from a far larger clone. The chain is built from TRBV2 and TRBJ2-7; unclear D gene. Germline V lookup: CDR1 SNHLY, CDR2 FYNNEI. V lost 5 bases to trimming and J lost 0 bases, with 11 bases between them. This CDR3 region has 14 residues. The CDR3 DNA reads as TGTGCCAGCAGTTCGAGCGCTAACTCCTACGAGCAGTACTTC. It codes for CASSSSANSYEQYF.

This clonotype was observed many times. The rearrangement uses TRBV24-1 and TRBJ2-7; D not resolved. The CDR3 consists of 14 residues. V was clipped by 2 bases and J by 3 bases, with 10 bases between them. The germline CDR1 and CDR2 sequences are KGHDR and SFDVKD. This CDR3 reads CATSDSRINYEQYF. The DNA for the CDR3 is TGTGCCACCAGTGATTCACGCATCAACTACGAGCAGTACTTC.

This clonotype was picked up many times. The chain links TRBV4-1 to TRBJ2-3, with D tentatively TRBD2 (6 bases). CDR3 length: 14 amino acids. CDR1 is MGHRA, CDR2 YSYEKL, per germline. Between the trimmed V and J ends, which lost 1 base and 7 bases, there was a span of 12 bases. The chain's CDR3 is CASSQVLLAHTQYF. The DNA of the CDR3 is TGCGCCAGCAGCCAAGTCCTACTAGCTCATACGCAGTATTTT.

This clonotype was detected many times. The chain uses TRBV5-1 and TRBJ1-6; 11 bases agree with TRBD1. V dropped 6 bases and J dropped 7; count of bases not matched to a gene: 3. Germline V lookup: CDR1 SGHRS, CDR2 YFSETQ. This CDR3 has 14 amino acids. The CDR3 reads CASTRTGGNSPLHF. The CDR3 nucleotides are TGCGCCAGCACCAGGACAGGGGGCAATTCACCCCTCCACTTT.

This clonotype was counted ten times or more. The rearrangement uses TRBV11-2 and TRBJ2-7, with 9 positions matching TRBD1. With 4 bases clipped from V and 3 bases from J, the junction kept 7 bases outside the gene matches. This CDR3 has 15 amino acids. Germline V gene sequence: CDR1 SGHAT, CDR2 FQNNGV. The CDR3 loop reads CASSSPGQGFYEQYF. DNA of the CDR3: TGTGCCAGCAGCTCCCCGGGACAGGGTTTCTACGAGCAGTACTTC.

Many counts were recorded for this clonotype. The junction departs from germline at one end; a sequencing error may be responsible. The rearrangement links TRBV29-1 to TRBJ1-4; no clear D gene. This CDR3 spans 11 amino acids. The germline V gene encodes CDR1 SQVTM and CDR2 ANQGSEA. The CDR3, as DNA: TGTGGGTTCAGAACTAATGAAAAACTGTTTTTT. Protein sequence: CGFRTNEKLFF.

This clonotype occurred many times. The gene calls are TRBV7-9 and TRBJ2-3; D ambiguous. The V gene lost 4 bases and the J gene lost 5 bases, with 7 bases spanning the gap. This CDR3 is built from 12 residues. Germline V CDR1 and CDR2: SEHNR, FQNEAQ (reference sequence). CDR3 DNA sequence: TGTGCCAGCAGCTCCTTTAGAGATACGCAGTATTTT. Translation: CASSSFRDTQYF.

This clonotype was detected many times. The rearrangement joins TRBV4-1 to TRBJ2-7, with 7 bases fitting TRBD1. The CDR3 is 15 residues long. J gave up 6 bases and V 1 base, and 9 bases lay outside the gene matches. Germline V gene sequence: CDR1 MGHRA, CDR2 YSYEKL. CDR3 bases: TGCGCCAGCAGCCAAGCTCCCGGACAGGCCCTCGAGCAGTACTTC. Translated: CASSQAPGQALEQYF.

This clonotype was observed a few times. The chain employs TRBV20-1 and TRBJ1-2, with D hard to call. The CDR3 runs 12 residues. The germline gives CDR1 DFQATT, CDR2 SNEGSKA (reference sequence). V was shortened by 3 bases and J by 2 bases, with 7 bases between the two germline ends. In nucleotides, the CDR3 is TGCAGTGCTAGCTTACCCAACTATGGCTACACCTTC. As protein: CSASLPNYGYTF.

The rearrangement links TRBV12-3 or TRBV12-4 to TRBJ1-1, with a weak D call TRBD1 (5 bases). The CDR3 extends over 13 amino acids. V lost 6 bases, J lost 5 bases, and 13 bases lay in between. CDR3 amino acids: CASRRDGGTEAFF. The CDR3 DNA follows: TGTGCCAGCAGAAGGGACGGGGGGACTGAAGCTTTCTTT.

The chain combines TRBV10-2 with TRBJ2-7; TRBD1 agrees at 9 bases. V trimming: 4 bases; J trimming: 6 bases; junction bases outside the gene matches: 10. Germline loops: CDR1 WSHSY, CDR2 SAAADI. The CDR3 length is 15 residues. The CDR3 region has the DNA TGCGCCAGCAGTGTTTCCCGGGACAGGGTAAGCGAGCAGTACTTC. Its protein product is CASSVSRDRVSEQYF.

This clonotype was picked up many times. The J gene is TRBJ2-7, the V gene TRBV6-2 or TRBV6-3, with D tentatively TRBD2 (5 bases). Germline CDR1 MNHEY, CDR2 SVGEGT. Trimming removed 7 bases from V and 1 base from J, with 11 bases in between. The CDR3 spans 13 residues. Here the CDR3 reads CASKAAESYEQYF. The CDR3 coding sequence is TGTGCCAGCAAGGCAGCGGAGTCCTACGAGCAGTACTTC.

This clonotype was counted ten times or more. The chain combines TRBV3-1 with TRBJ2-5; D remains unclear. V dropped 4 bases and J dropped 5 bases, with 8 bases sitting between them. Germline V lookup: CDR1 LGHDT, CDR2 YNNKEL (reference sequence). The CDR3 contains 12 residues. The CDR3 DNA reads as TGTGCCAGCAGCCCGATGGCGGAGACCCAGTACTTC. Its protein product is CASSPMAETQYF.

This clonotype was seen ten or more times. The genes are TRBV29-1 and TRBJ1-1; D is undetermined. V was cut by 2 bases and J by 2 bases, with 12 bases left in between. There are 14 residues in the CDR3. Germline-derived CDR1 and CDR2 are SQVTM and ANQGSEA. The CDR3 DNA reads as TGCAGCGTTGAATCGGGCAGCAAAAACACTGAAGCTTTCTTT. Its protein is CSVESGSKNTEAFF.

The V and J genes are TRBV28 and TRBJ1-5, with a weak D call TRBD1 (5 bases). The CDR3 has 12 amino acids. V was shortened by 7 bases and J by 1 base, with 5 bases between the two germline ends. CDR1 is MDHEN, CDR2 SYDVKM, per germline. CDR3 sequence (DNA): TGTGCCAGCACAGGGAGCAATCAGCCCCAGCATTTT. This codes for CASTGSNQPQHF.

This clonotype was found many times. The chain recombines TRBV7-2 with TRBJ2-7; D possibly corresponds to TRBD2 (5 bases). CDR1 and CDR2 from the germline V gene are SGHTA and FQGNSA. CDR3 length equals 16 residues. The V gene lost 7 bases and the J gene lost 3 bases, with 22 bases spanning the gap. CDR3 nucleotide sequence: TGTGCCAGCAAGGTCATGGCAGGCGGGCCTATCTACGAGCAGTACTTC. Its protein is CASKVMAGGPIYEQYF.

This clonotype was seen repeatedly, ten times or more. The chain has TRBV12-3 or TRBV12-4 and TRBJ2-7; TRBD2 aligns across 8 bases. The CDR3 sequence is 15 residues long. The J segment lost 0 bases and the V segment lost 3 bases, leaving 4 bases of the junction unmatched. The CDR3 sequence is CASSFGLAGSYEQYF. CDR3 DNA: TGTGCCAGCAGTTTTGGCCTAGCGGGCTCCTACGAGCAGTACTTC.

The chain carries TRBV5-4 and TRBJ1-1; D possibly corresponds to TRBD1 (6 bases). There are 14 residues in the CDR3. From germline, CDR1 is SGHNT and CDR2 YYREEE (reference sequence). Trimming pared 0 bases from V and 3 bases from J, leaving 9 bases between. CDR3 DNA sequence: TGTGCCAGCAGCTTGGCAGGGGTCGACACTGAAGCTTTCTTT. Translating gives CASSLAGVDTEAFF.

This clonotype was seen at least ten times. V gene TRBV7-2 combines with J gene TRBJ2-2; the D is unclear. Germline V CDR1 and CDR2: SGHTA, FQGNSA. V gave up 2 bases and J gave up 4 bases, with 5 bases separating them. The CDR3 has 13 amino acids. The CDR3 DNA reads as TGTGCCAGCAGCTTATTCAGCACCGGGGAGCTGTTTTTT. Encoded protein: CASSLFSTGELFF.